This T cell receptor (beta chain) was found in a study of T cell changes during pregnancy in multiple sclerosis. Germline V gene lookup returns CDR1 LNHNV and CDR2 YYDKDF (reference sequence). The CDR3 loop spans 17 amino acids. With 5 bases clipped from V and 2 bases from J, the junction kept 15 bases outside the gene matches. This table comes from immunoSEQ multiplex PCR, and its TCRdb copy is limited to in-frame clones, with some not included. In the table there are about 84,000 clones, 94% of which are singletons. The source material was peripheral blood, sampled in the second trimester of pregnancy. The rearrangement links TRBV15 to TRBJ2-7; 7 bases match TRBD1. The receptor comes from a female donor in good health, enrolled as a control in a pregnancy study. Written as DNA, the CDR3 is TGTGCCACCAGCTTAAGTTTAGGGGGCCCGAACGCCTACGAGCAGTACTTC. Its translation: CATSLSLGGPNAYEQYF.